This T cell receptor (beta chain) was retrieved from a study of T cells after yellow fever vaccination. Overall study results and limits: Contaminants from the bulk population, in the form of abundant clonotypes, could be found in FACS-sorted repertoires.

MiXCR, run by TCRdb on the 5' RACE reads, gives a single entry per CDR3 protein. This table holds 400,000 to 650,000 distinct CDR3 sequences, just over 20% found once. As for this clonotype: Its specificity is not known.

This CDR3 contains 18 residues. V was clipped by 5 bases and J by 0 bases; unmatched bases: 5. Per germline, CDR1 MNHNS and CDR2 SASEGT. V gene TRBV6-1 combines with J gene TRBJ2-2, with TRBD2 matching over 14 bases. The origin of this receptor is a man between 18 and 29 years old who received the YFV17D yellow fever vaccine. The specimen was PBMCs, collected roughly 20 days after the first yellow fever vaccination. Here the CDR3 DNA reads TGTGCCAGCAGTACCGGACTAGCGGGGGGCTCGAACACCGGGGAGCTGTTTTTT. This gives the protein CASSTGLAGGSNTGELFF.